This T cell receptor (beta chain) was retrieved from a study of blood T cell repertoires in COVID-19. Clones were read by immunoSEQ multiplex PCR, and TCRdb kept only the in-frame ones, dropping some. The profile covers about 80,000 clones, with over 70% appearing a single time and 12% taken by the ten largest. CDR1 is LNHNV and CDR2 is YYDKDF in the germline V gene (reference sequence). Germline trimming cut 4 bases from V and 7 bases from J; bases unmatched to any gene: 8. The CDR3 sequence is 15 residues long. Input material: peripheral blood. The receptor was derived from a man older than 75 with acute or convalescent COVID-19. The chain employs TRBV15 and TRBJ1-4; 8 nucleotides line up with TRBD1. The CDR3 nucleotides read TGTGCCACCAGCACAGTACAGGGGGGTGGTGAAAAACTGTTTTTT. It is translated as CATSTVQGGGEKLFF.